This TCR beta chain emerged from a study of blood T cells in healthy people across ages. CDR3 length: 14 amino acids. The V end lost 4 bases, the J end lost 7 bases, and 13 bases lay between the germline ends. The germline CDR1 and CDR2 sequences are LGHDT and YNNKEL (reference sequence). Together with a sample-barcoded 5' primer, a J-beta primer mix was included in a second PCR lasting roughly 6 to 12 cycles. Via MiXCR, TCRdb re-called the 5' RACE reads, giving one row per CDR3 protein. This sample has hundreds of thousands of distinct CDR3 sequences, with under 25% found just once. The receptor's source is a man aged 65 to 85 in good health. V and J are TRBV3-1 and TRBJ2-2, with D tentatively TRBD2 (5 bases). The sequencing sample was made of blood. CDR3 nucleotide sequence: TGTGCCAGCAGCCCCGGACTCCCGGGCGGGGAGCTGTTTTTT. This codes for CASSPGLPGGELFF.